The source of this TCR beta chain is a study of blood T cells in healthy people across ages. This clonotype was seen a few times. The germline CDR1 and CDR2 sequences are SGDLS and YYNGEE. After removal of 0 bases from V and 1 base from J, the junction contained 10 bases not matched to a gene. This CDR3 is 18 amino acids long. Next came a second PCR, run for about 7 to 12 cycles, which used a sample-barcoded 5' primer along with a J-beta primer mix. TCRdb fed the 5' RACE reads into MiXCR, producing one record per CDR3 protein. The sample contains about 930,000 distinct CDR3 sequences, under 35% of which appear only once. This sample also belongs to another study, concerning T cells of mothers and their children.

Sample: blood. The clonotype was recovered from a woman aged 40-49 years in good health. The chain recombines TRBV9 with TRBJ1-5; 7 nucleotides agree with TRBD1. The CDR3 protein is CASSVDPGGGLSNQPQHF. In nucleotides, the CDR3 is TGTGCCAGCAGCGTAGACCCAGGGGGGGGATTAAGCAATCAGCCCCAGCATTTT.